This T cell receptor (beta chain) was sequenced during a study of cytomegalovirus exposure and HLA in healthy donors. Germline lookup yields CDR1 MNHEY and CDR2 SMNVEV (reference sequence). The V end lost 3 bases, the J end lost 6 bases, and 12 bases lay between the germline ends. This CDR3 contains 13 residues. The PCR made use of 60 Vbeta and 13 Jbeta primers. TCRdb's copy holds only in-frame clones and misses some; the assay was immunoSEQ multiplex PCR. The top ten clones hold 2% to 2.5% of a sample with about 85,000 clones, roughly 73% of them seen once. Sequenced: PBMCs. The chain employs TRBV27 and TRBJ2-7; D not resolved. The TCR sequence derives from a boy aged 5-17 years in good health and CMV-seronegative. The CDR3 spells CASSFSSGPEQYF. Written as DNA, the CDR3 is TGTGCCAGCAGTTTTTCATCTGGGCCCGAGCAGTACTTC.